Following are 11 T cell receptor beta chains from one sample sequenced in a study of CD8+CD57+ T cells in acquired aplastic anemia. Researchers used genomic DNA as the template to profile TCR beta VDJ and CDR3. TCRdb used MiXCR to reprocess the reads, holding one entry per CDR3 protein. The sample holds around 430,000 distinct CDR3 sequences, approximately 32% seen once. It was patients with CD8+CD57+ cell expansion by flow cytometry who were chosen for sequencing. The source material was sorted CD4+, CD8+, or CD8+CD57+ T cells (not recorded which) from PBMCs. These receptors were taken from a human donor with aplastic anemia.

This clonotype appeared a few times. The genes are TRBV9 and TRBJ1-2, with TRBD1 matching over 7 bases. This CDR3 contains 17 residues. J lost 7 bases, V lost 4 bases, and 19 bases had no gene match. Germline V gene sequence: CDR1 SGDLS, CDR2 YYNGEE. CDR3 region: CASSPPTMLDRAGGYTF. CDR3 bases: TGTGCCAGCAGCCCACCAACTATGCTCGACAGGGCTGGTGGCTACACCTTC.

The CDR3: CSARPLLTGEAFF. DNA of the CDR3: TGCAGTGCTAGACCATTACTCACGGGGGAAGCTTTCTTT. This sequence joins TRBV20-1 and TRBJ1-1; no firm D call. Germline V CDR1 and CDR2: DFQATT, SNEGSKA (reference sequence). The CDR3 totals 13 residues. V lost 2 bases to trimming and J lost 8 bases, with 15 bases between them.

This clonotype occurred many times. The chain links TRBV20-1 to TRBJ2-7; D is possibly TRBD1 (7 bases). V was trimmed by 4 bases and J by 2 bases, leaving 15 bases between them. Germline CDR1 and CDR2: DFQATT and SNEGSKA (reference sequence). The CDR3 totals 14 residues. DNA of the CDR3: TGCAGTGCTAAAGGGGGGCAGGGGGCCTACGAGCAGTACTTC. Encoded protein: CSAKGGQGAYEQYF.

This clonotype showed up just a few times. The V gene is TRBV7-6, the J gene TRBJ2-5; D unclear. V shed 5 bases and J shed 3 bases, with 16 bases lying between them. CDR1 is SGHVS and CDR2 is FNYEAQ in the germline V gene. This CDR3 region has 15 residues. The CDR3, as DNA: TGTGCCAGCAGCCCCGGCCCGGGTCAAGAAGAGACCCAGTACTTC. Its protein is CASSPGPGQEETQYF.

This clonotype was counted only a few times. The chain uses TRBV5-4 and TRBJ2-5, with a possible D match to TRBD2 (6 bases). The CDR3 is 13 residues long. Germline values: CDR1 SGHNT, CDR2 YYREEE (reference sequence). Trimming took 9 bases from V and 1 from J, leaving 13 bases between them. The CDR3 here is CATTAGTQETQYF. The CDR3 DNA is TGTGCCACTACCGCGGGGACCCAAGAGACCCAGTACTTC.

This clonotype was found many times. The chain has TRBV20-1 and TRBJ1-2, with unresolved D. The CDR3 has 13 residues. Trimming pared 6 bases from V and 1 base from J, leaving 12 bases between. Germline V gene sequence: CDR1 DFQATT, CDR2 SNEGSKA (reference sequence). CDR3 amino acids: CSAPPADNYGYTF. The CDR3 DNA is TGCAGTGCCCCCCCCGCCGATAACTATGGCTACACCTTC.

This chain uses TRBV13 with TRBJ1-4, with D perhaps matching TRBD1 (5 bases). CDR1 is PRHDT, CDR2 FYEKMQ, per germline (reference sequence). The ends were cut back, 10 bases at V and 0 bases at J, with 15 bases in the middle. The CDR3 loop spans 15 amino acids. For the CDR3, the DNA is TGTGCCATCTCGAGGGGCGGTGCAACTAATGAAAAACTGTTTTTT. This sequence encodes CAISRGGATNEKLFF.

The count of this clonotype is one. The genes are TRBV20-1 and TRBJ2-5, with 10 bases aligning to TRBD2. Germline V gene sequence: CDR1 DFQATT, CDR2 SNEGSKA (reference sequence). The CDR3 totals 17 residues. Trimming took 3 bases from V and 5 from J; bases not matched to a gene: 15. The CDR3 loop is CSASFPGIAGGRETQYF. CDR3 bases: TGCAGTGCTAGTTTCCCTGGGATAGCGGGGGGCAGGGAGACCCAGTACTTC.

This clonotype was recorded at least ten times. The genes are TRBV2 and TRBJ2-7; a weak D match, TRBD1 (6 bases). The CDR3 consists of 14 residues. V gave up 7 bases and J gave up 0 bases, with 13 bases separating them. CDR1 is SNHLY and CDR2 is FYNNEI in the germline V gene. Here the CDR3 DNA reads TGTGCCAGCATCCCCACAGGGCTCTCCTACGAGCAGTACTTC. This codes for CASIPTGLSYEQYF.

This clonotype was detected ten times or more. V and J are TRBV20-1 and TRBJ2-7; TRBD1 matches at 9 bases. CDR3 length equals 13 residues. The trim removed 3 bases at V and 2 bases at J, leaving 2 bases unmatched. Germline CDR1 is DFQATT and CDR2 is SNEGSKA (reference sequence). The CDR3 spells CSARDRGTYEQYF. CDR3 DNA sequence: TGCAGTGCTAGGGACAGGGGAACCTACGAGCAGTACTTC.

There are many counts of this clonotype. V is TRBV7-3 and J is TRBJ2-7; D not resolved. The CDR3 has 14 residues. Deletions cut 1 base from V and 5 bases from J, with 12 bases between. From germline, CDR1 is SGHTA and CDR2 FQGTGA. This CDR3 reads CASSLMSKRDEQYF. The CDR3, as DNA: TGTGCCAGCAGCTTAATGTCCAAAAGGGACGAGCAGTACTTC.